Sequencing of this TCR beta chain was carried out in a study of read filtering for tumor transcriptome and immune sequencing. This library used around 400 ng RNA and molecular barcoded adaptors spanning alpha/delta and beta/gamma chains. TCRdb independently ran MiXCR on the reads; one entry per CDR3 protein. The top ten clones hold approximately 8% of a sample with 100,000 to 150,000 distinct CDR3 sequences, about 13% of them seen once. Germline V gives CDR1 SQVTM, CDR2 ANQGSEA. CDR3 length: 14 amino acids. J was trimmed by 5 bases and V by 4 bases; bases with no gene match: 4. This clonotype has more than one count but fewer than ten.

The TCR sequence derives from a donor at least 40 years old with multiple myeloma. The V gene is TRBV29-1, the J gene TRBJ2-1, with 11 bases that match TRBD2. Material: a population of CD138-negative cells sorted from bone marrow. CDR3 amino acids: CSVVGLAGNNEQFF. The DNA of the CDR3 is TGCAGCGTTGTAGGACTAGCGGGTAACAATGAGCAGTTCTTC.